The 27 T cell receptor beta chains below all came from one sample that was sequenced in a study of CD4 and CD8 cells across lung adenocarcinoma regions. TCRdb ran MiXCR on the PCR reads and lists one entry per CDR3 protein. There are approximately 9,000 distinct CDR3 sequences in the sample; over 35% occur only once, and 15% to 20% lies in the top ten. The sample comprised CD4+ T cells from the margin of a lung tumor. These TCRs come from a female donor with lung adenocarcinoma. The CD4 and CD8 labels of this study may be unreliable.

In this sample, this clonotype turned up a few times. This chain links TRBV27 with TRBJ2-1; unclear D gene. The V and J ends lost 6 bases and 10 bases respectively, with 13 bases between them. The CDR3 length is 12 residues. CDR1 and CDR2 from the germline V gene are MNHEY and SMNVEV (reference sequence). The CDR3 loop is CASRNNQLEQFF. The CDR3 coding sequence is TGTGCCAGCAGAAACAATCAGTTAGAGCAGTTCTTC.

The chain links TRBV6-5 to TRBJ2-1; D not certain. The DNA end lines up better with TRBJ2-7; the J call may be wrong. The CDR3 totals 15 residues. CDR1 and CDR2 (germline): MNHEY, SVGAGI. Here the CDR3 DNA reads TGTGCCAGCAGTTCCCGCAAACTTCGGATCAGCGAGCAGTACTTC. Residues: CASSSRKLRISEQYF.

This clonotype was observed a few times. This may stem from a read error, because a much larger clone lies one nucleotide away. The gene calls are TRBV6-1 and TRBJ2-1; D is unclear. The DNA matches TRBJ2-7 better at its end, which makes the J call doubtful. CDR3 length: 13 amino acids. Germline assignment: CDR1 MNHNS and CDR2 SASEGT. The CDR3 sequence is CASSEGTSDEQYF. CDR3 coding DNA: TGTGCCAGCAGTGAAGGGACCAGCGATGAGCAGTACTTC.

A word on this clonotype: A junction end diverges from the germline sequence, so it may reflect a read error. The chain has TRBV10-2 and TRBJ2-3; TRBD1 is a possible D gene (6 bases). Germline V gives CDR1 WSHSY, CDR2 SAAADI. CDR3 length: 14 residues. The CDR3 bases are TGTGCGGGCAGTGGGGGCTCTAGCCAAGAGACGCAGTATTTT. Amino acid sequence: CAGSGGSSQETQYF.

The chain carries TRBV6-5 and TRBJ2-3; no firm D call. Germline CDR1 and CDR2: MNHEY and SVGAGI. Trimming cost V 1 base and J 5 bases, with 10 bases left between them. This CDR3 is built from 14 residues. As DNA, the CDR3 is TGTGCCAGCAGTTACTTGTGGTCGGTAGATACGCAGTATTTT. Translated: CASSYLWSVDTQYF.

In this sample, this clonotype turned up many times. V gene TRBV6-1 combines with J gene TRBJ1-2, with a weak D call TRBD1 (6 bases). The CDR3 runs to 12 residues. The V gene's germline CDR1 is MNHNS and CDR2 SASEGT. V was shortened by 6 bases and J by 7 bases, with 12 bases between the two germline ends. CDR3 in amino acids: CASRQGSSGYTF. The CDR3 region has the DNA TGTGCCAGCAGACAGGGTTCGAGTGGCTACACCTTC.

This clonotype is termed medium-sized (0.01 to 0.1%). CDR3 sequence reads: CASSSIQGQGSDTQYF. The CDR3 DNA follows: TGTGCCAGCAGTTCCATACAGGGACAGGGCTCAGATACGCAGTATTTT. This rearrangement joins TRBV6-5 to TRBJ2-3; the match to TRBD1 covers 9 bases. V shed 4 bases, J shed 4 bases, and the junction held 9 bases outside the gene matches. The CDR3 has 16 residues. Per the germline V gene, CDR1 is MNHEY and CDR2 is SVGAGI.

This rearrangement joins TRBV6-1 to TRBJ1-1, with no clear D. Trimming shortened V by 6 bases and J by 6 bases, and 11 bases separated the two germline ends. The CDR3 loop spans 12 amino acids. Germline values: CDR1 MNHNS, CDR2 SASEGT. The CDR3 here is CASSQDTSEAFF. The CDR3 nucleotides read TGTGCCAGCAGCCAAGACACCTCTGAAGCTTTCTTT.

The V call is TRBV6-1, the J call TRBJ2-4, with D possibly TRBD2 on 6 matching bases. The CDR3 is 16 amino acids. Germline CDR1 and CDR2: MNHNS and SASEGT. The ends were cut back, 2 bases at V and 13 bases at J, with 24 bases in the middle. The CDR3: CASSEYHLGSTNTQYF. CDR3 nucleotide sequence: TGTGCCAGCAGTGAATACCATCTCGGGAGTACAAACACGCAGTACTTC.

This clonotype is classed as medium-sized. This chain links TRBV6-5 with TRBJ2-3; a weak D match, TRBD1 (7 bases). The CDR3 loop spans 15 amino acids. Deletions cut 3 bases from V and 4 bases from J, with 14 bases between. The germline V gene encodes CDR1 MNHEY and CDR2 SVGAGI. CDR3 in amino acids: CASSYGGGASDTQYF. CDR3 in DNA: TGTGCCAGCAGTTATGGAGGGGGCGCCTCAGATACGCAGTATTTT.

J is TRBJ2-1 and V is TRBV27; TRBD1 aligns across 10 bases. The CDR3 is 15 residues long. In germline, CDR1 is MNHEY, CDR2 SMNVEV (reference sequence). V dropped 7 bases and J dropped 5; count of bases not matched to a gene: 8. CDR3 DNA sequence: TGTGCCAGCAATCCCGGGACAGGGGTTCACAATGAGCAGTTCTTC. Amino acids: CASNPGTGVHNEQFF.

The chain employs TRBV6-2 or TRBV6-3 and TRBJ2-2; D is unresolved. Germline V gives CDR1 MNHEY, CDR2 SVGEGT. The length of the CDR3 is 14 residues. Trimming pared 5 bases from V and 1 base from J, leaving 8 bases between. The chain's CDR3 is CASSPSMNTGELFF. The CDR3 DNA reads as TGTGCCAGCAGTCCTTCAATGAACACCGGGGAGCTGTTTTTT.

The chain carries TRBV7-2 and TRBJ2-1, with a possible D match to TRBD2 (5 bases). There are 14 residues in the CDR3. Trimming took 3 bases from V and 0 from J, leaving 6 bases between them. CDR1 is SGHTA and CDR2 is FQGNSA in the germline V gene. Here the CDR3 reads CASSFTSSYNEQFF. In nucleotides, the CDR3 is TGTGCCAGCAGCTTCACTAGCTCCTACAATGAGCAGTTCTTC.

This clonotype ranks as medium-sized (0.01 to 0.1%). V and J are TRBV6-1 and TRBJ2-2; D unclear. V shed 2 bases and J shed 3 bases, with 10 bases lying between them. The CDR3 covers 15 residues. Germline V gene lookup returns CDR1 MNHNS and CDR2 SASEGT. The CDR3 DNA reads as TGTGCCAGCAGTGAACCGGGCCGGGACACCGGGGAGCTGTTTTTT. Its protein is CASSEPGRDTGELFF.

This clonotype was found a few times. This sequence joins TRBV6-2 or TRBV6-3 and TRBJ1-2, with D unclear. V was clipped by 4 bases and J by 0 bases, with 21 bases between them. The CDR3 spans 18 residues. Per germline, CDR1 MNHEY and CDR2 SVGEGT. This chain's CDR3 is CASSSPTWYDRTNYGYTF. The CDR3 nucleotides read TGTGCCAGCAGTTCGCCGACCTGGTACGACCGCACTAACTATGGCTACACCTTC.

The genes are TRBV6-1 and TRBJ2-3; no clear D. The V end lost 6 bases, the J end lost 12 bases, and 13 bases lay between the germline ends. This CDR3 comprises 11 residues. CDR1 and CDR2 from the germline V gene are MNHNS and SASEGT. Here the CDR3 reads CASRVKDTQYF. The CDR3 DNA reads as TGTGCCAGCAGGGTCAAAGACACTCAGTATTTT.

This clonotype is classed as medium-sized. The chain combines TRBV7-6 with TRBJ2-3; TRBD2 matches 10 bases. The junction had 5 bases not matched to a gene; V was cut back by 5 bases and J by 3 bases. From germline, CDR1 is SGHVS and CDR2 FNYEAQ. The CDR3 spans 15 residues. CDR3 protein: CASSPSGSGTDTQYF. The CDR3 DNA follows: TGTGCCAGCAGCCCTAGCGGGAGTGGGACAGATACGCAGTATTTT.

This clonotype was picked up many times. The chain uses TRBV6-4 and TRBJ2-1; D is undetermined. The CDR3 loop spans 14 amino acids. V dropped 4 bases and J dropped 0 bases, with 7 bases sitting between them. In germline, CDR1 is MRHNA, CDR2 SNTAGT. The CDR3 sequence: CASSVDSSYNEQFF. As DNA, the CDR3 is TGTGCCAGCAGTGTAGATAGCTCCTACAATGAGCAGTTCTTC.

This clonotype is classed as medium-sized. The V gene is TRBV6-5, the J gene TRBJ2-1; 12 bases are shared with TRBD2. CDR3 length: 15 amino acids. The V and J ends lost 4 bases and 7 bases, in that order; junction bases with no gene match: 5. The germline gives CDR1 MNHEY, CDR2 SVGAGI. The CDR3 loop reads CASSFELAGGNEQFF. The CDR3 DNA reads TGTGCCAGCAGTTTCGAACTAGCGGGAGGAAATGAGCAGTTCTTC.

This clonotype counts as medium-sized. V is TRBV6-1 and J is TRBJ1-1; D unclear. The CDR3 spans 13 residues. CDR1 and CDR2 from the germline V gene are MNHNS and SASEGT. Trimming stripped 7 bases from V and 4 bases from J, with 13 bases between. CDR3 residues: CASTRASSTEAFF. The CDR3 coding sequence is TGTGCCAGCACCCGAGCTAGTTCCACTGAAGCTTTCTTT.

This clonotype was detected many times. This may arise from a read error, as a much more abundant clone is one base away. The chain uses TRBV6-1 and TRBJ2-1, with 9 nucleotides matching TRBD1. The end of the DNA fits TRBJ2-7 better, so the J call may be wrong. In germline, CDR1 is MNHNS, CDR2 SASEGT. The CDR3 has 15 residues. The CDR3 DNA reads TGTGCCAGCAGTCGGGGACAGGGTTGGTACAATGAGCAGTACTTC. Translated, it gives CASSRGQGWYNEQYF.

This chain joins TRBV6-2 or TRBV6-3 and TRBJ1-1; D perhaps matches TRBD1 (6 bases). V lost 2 bases to trimming and J lost 0 bases, with 10 bases between them. This CDR3 has 15 amino acids. Germline loops: CDR1 MNHEY, CDR2 SVGEGT. The CDR3 sequence is CASSYGGHLNTEAFF. CDR3 in DNA: TGTGCCAGCAGTTACGGGGGACACTTGAACACTGAAGCTTTCTTT.

This clonotype was recorded at least ten times. The V call is TRBV6-1, the J call TRBJ1-1; D may be TRBD1 (6 bases). V gave up 6 bases and J gave up 0 bases, with 14 bases separating them. The CDR3 has 15 amino acids. The germline V gene encodes CDR1 MNHNS and CDR2 SASEGT. CDR3 DNA sequence: TGTGCCAGCAGCACACAGGGACTTATGAACACTGAAGCTTTCTTT. Translation gives CASSTQGLMNTEAFF.

The chain uses TRBV27 and TRBJ2-3; D possibly corresponds to TRBD2 (7 bases). Germline V lookup: CDR1 MNHEY, CDR2 SMNVEV (reference sequence). This CDR3 spans 15 amino acids. The V end was cut by 7 bases, the J end by 11 bases, with 25 bases between. The CDR3 nucleotides read TGTGCCAGCAAGTTCTCGGCGGGGGACAAAAATATGCAGTATTTT. Translated: CASKFSAGDKNMQYF.

The chain couples TRBV20-1 to TRBJ2-1; the match to TRBD2 covers 9 bases. In germline, CDR1 is DFQATT, CDR2 SNEGSKA (reference sequence). With V trimmed by 2 bases and J by 3 bases, 5 bases remained unmatched. There are 15 residues in the CDR3. CDR3 residues: CSARPLAGLYNEQFF. CDR3 nucleotide sequence: TGCAGTGCTAGACCCCTAGCGGGGCTCTACAATGAGCAGTTCTTC.

This chain uses TRBV12-3 or TRBV12-4 with TRBJ2-7, with TRBD1 identical over 10 bases. The J call is doubtful: the DNA matches TRBJ2-5 better. The CDR3 extends over 14 amino acids. CDR3 in amino acids: CASSAGQGQETQYF. For the CDR3, the DNA is TGTGCCAGCAGTGCGGGACAGGGGCAAGAGACCCAGTACTTC.

This sequence joins TRBV6-5 and TRBJ2-1, with 11 nucleotides matching TRBD1. The CDR3 loop spans 16 amino acids. Losses at the gene ends were 0 bases for V and 6 bases for J; bases not matched to a gene: 4. Germline values: CDR1 MNHEY, CDR2 SVGAGI. Written as DNA, the CDR3 is TGTGCCAGCAGTTACTCGTCCGGGACAGGGGGCAATGAGCAGTTCTTC. Protein: CASSYSSGTGGNEQFF.